The source of this T cell receptor (beta chain) is a study of blood T cell repertoires in COVID-19. About the study: Whether acute or convalescent, the COVID-19 samples came from the United States, Italy and Spain. From T cells, B-cell-depleted T cells, or PBMCs came the material, which was cDNA or gDNA.

Generated by immunoSEQ multiplex PCR, the TCRdb table keeps only in-frame clones and is missing some. The sample lists 150,000 to 170,000 clones, about 85% occurring once. The Seattle patients joined while their infection was active and were tracked longitudinally afterward. The CDR3 extends over 14 amino acids. Germline loops: CDR1 LNHNV, CDR2 YYDKDF (reference sequence). The ends lost 0 bases at V and 10 bases at J; junction bases unmatched: 5. The TCR comes from a man aged 60 to 69 with COVID-19, enrolled during active disease. Input material: peripheral blood. This chain uses TRBV15 with TRBJ1-4; 7 bases line up with TRBD1. CDR3 protein: CATSRDHGDRKLFF. DNA for the CDR3: TGTGCCACCAGCAGAGATCATGGGGACAGAAAACTGTTTTTT.